This T cell receptor (beta chain) was identified during a study of T cell repertoires in cytomegalovirus infection (dated by TCRdb to about 2019). For context, the study as a whole: The peptide stimulations were aimed at well-studied HLA-B-restricted epitopes as well as recently identified HLA-C-restricted CMV epitopes, whose presentation resists viral immunomodulation. Donor HLA type was relevant to the analysis, because carriage of CMV infection together with the matching HLA type was indicated by public TCR beta signatures.

Interpreted using the paper, the treatment or condition label stands for: in vitro stimulation with specific CMV peptide epitopes to enrich CMV-specific T cells. This clonotype was observed a single time. Its antigen target is currently unknown. No much larger clone exists at a distance of one base, and base qualities are not known. One read alone is a weak basis. Broader findings and caveats from the paper: The ex vivo response was dominated by HLA-C-restricted CMV-specific TCR beta clonotypes, and the single most frequent clonotype in two of eight donors was supplied by these HLA-C-restricted clonotypes. Carriers of CMV infection plus the relevant HLA type were discriminated by the cumulative frequency of public TCR beta family members in the study cohort and in an independent 352-donor cohort.

Sequencer: Illumina HiSeq 1500. TCRdb reworked the public reads: Q25 trimming with fastp, MiXCR clone assembly, productive beta chains retained. For every CDR3 protein sequence, its rows merge into one entry that carries the most common genes and DNA. The sample has roughly 920,000 distinct CDR3 sequences on record, 31% of them singletons. About 14% of the sample is taken by the ten largest. V is shortened by 7 bases, J by 1 base, and the region joining them spans 10 bases. In the germline V gene (reference sequence), CDR1 corresponds to SEHNR and CDR2 to FQNEAQ. There are 14 amino acids in the CDR3, from cysteine to phenylalanine inclusive. Only the CDR3 part of the read is kept: 42 bases, read in frame from the first base.

The clonotype originates from a human donor in good health (CMV status not recorded). Some clones in this sample may be carry-over from other donors' samples. This chain joins TRBV7-9 to TRBJ2-2; the D gene assignment is perhaps TRBD1 or TRBD2, with each matching 5 bases. The material was cultured CD8+ T cells from PBMCs, obtained from culture after CMV antigen stimulation. The DNA sequence is as follows: TGTGCCAGCAAATTGGGGGAGAACACCGGGGAGCTGTTTTTT. Its protein product is CASKLGENTGELFF.